This entry lists 32 T cell receptor beta chains sequenced from one sample in a study of blood T cell repertoires in COVID-19 (dated by TCRdb to 2020 to 2021). The library relied on the immunoSEQ multiplex PCR assay. The table was pulled from immuneACCESS by TCRdb, which kept in-frame rearrangements only. Such tables lose some clones; where checked, under half of the loss comes from unresolved V genes, and the rest has no known cause. This sample holds some 39,000 clones; around 85% were observed only once. Over 3.5% of the sample is in the top ten clones. Sequencing was carried out using peripheral blood. The receptor set was obtained from a man aged 55-75 years with acute or convalescent COVID-19.

By share of the sample, this clone is medium-sized. This CDR3 is CASSSRRGYLGYTF. DNA for the CDR3: TGTGCCAGCAGTAGCCGGCGAGGCTATCTTGGCTACACCTTC. The chain employs TRBV28 and TRBJ1-2; D gene unclear. Germline V gene data show CDR1 as MDHEN and CDR2 as SYDVKM. The CDR3 covers 14 residues. Deletions cut 5 bases from V and 7 bases from J, with 17 bases between.

This chain connects TRBV4-3 to TRBJ2-5; a weak D match, TRBD1 (5 bases). The CDR3 loop spans 15 amino acids. V lost 0 bases to trimming and J lost 3 bases, with 11 bases between them. Germline loops: CDR1 LGHNA, CDR2 YSLEER. CDR3 residues: CASSQDYGREETQYF. DNA of the CDR3: TGCGCCAGCAGCCAAGATTACGGCAGGGAAGAGACCCAGTACTTC.

CDR3 amino acids: CASRGENTGELFF. As DNA, the CDR3 is TGTGCCAGCAGGGGCGAGAACACCGGGGAGCTGTTTTTT. The J gene is TRBJ2-2, the V gene TRBV2; D unclear. Trimming took 6 bases from V and 1 from J, leaving 6 bases between them. This CDR3 spans 13 amino acids. The V gene's germline CDR1 is SNHLY and CDR2 FYNNEI.

CDR3 protein: CASSTSSGKNTGELFF. CDR3 sequence (DNA): TGTGCCAGCAGCACCTCTAGCGGGAAGAACACCGGGGAGCTGTTTTTT. V and J are TRBV5-4 and TRBJ2-2; 9 positions agree with TRBD2. From germline, CDR1 is SGHNT and CDR2 YYREEE (reference sequence). CDR3 length equals 16 residues. Losses at the gene ends were 4 bases for V and 1 base for J; bases not matched to a gene: 5.

This rearrangement joins TRBV19 to TRBJ1-2; perhaps TRBD1 as D (6 bases). The CDR3 runs to 18 residues. Germline V gene sequence: CDR1 LNHDA, CDR2 SQIVND (reference sequence). With 6 bases removed from V and 2 bases from J, the gap between germline ends came to 25 bases. CDR3 in DNA: TGTGCCAGTAGCGGGCGGGAGACAGGAACCCTTCGGAACTATGGCTACACCTTC. This gives the protein CASSGRETGTLRNYGYTF. The full variable domain, completed using reference TRBV19 and TRBJ1-2, is DGGITQSPKYLFRKEGQNVTLSCEQNLNHDAMYWYRQDPGQGLRLIYYSQIVNDFQKGDIAEGYSVSREKKESFPLTVTSAQKNPTAFYLCASSGRETGTLRNYGYTFGSGTRLTVV.

The chain couples TRBV12-3 or TRBV12-4 to TRBJ2-1; D unclear. The ends were cut back, 6 bases at V and 7 bases at J, with 13 bases in the middle. This CDR3 spans 13 amino acids. The chain's CDR3 is CASSPQSRNEQFF. The CDR3, as DNA: TGTGCCAGCAGCCCCCAATCCCGGAATGAGCAGTTCTTC.

J is TRBJ1-2 and V is TRBV7-2; TRBD1 aligns across 7 bases. This CDR3 comprises 14 residues. The ends lost 3 bases at V and 4 bases at J; junction bases unmatched: 5. Germline CDR1 SGHTA, CDR2 FQGNSA. DNA for the CDR3: TGTGCCAGCAGCTTTCGACAGGGCGGCTATGGCTACACCTTC. Residues: CASSFRQGGYGYTF.

This chain links TRBV27 with TRBJ1-3; 10 nucleotides align to TRBD1. The V gene end was trimmed by 10 bases and the J gene end by 0 bases; junction bases not matched to a gene: 15. Per germline, CDR1 MNHEY and CDR2 SMNVEV (reference sequence). The CDR3 consists of 18 residues. The CDR3 bases are TGTGCCATCCTACAGACAGGGGGCTCCTCTATCTCTGGAAACACCATATATTTT. The encoded protein is CAILQTGGSSISGNTIYF.

The chain links TRBV30 to TRBJ1-2; D remains ambiguous. This CDR3 has 12 amino acids. Trimming shortened V by 6 bases and J by 4 bases, and 12 bases separated the two germline ends. Germline CDR1 and CDR2: GTSNPN and SVGIG (reference sequence). The CDR3, as DNA: TGTGCCTGCTCCGGCGGAATCTATGGCTACACCTTC. It codes for CACSGGIYGYTF.

The CDR3 bases are TGTGCCACCAGTGATTCAGGGGCAACTAATGAAAAACTGTTTTTT. Its translation: CATSDSGATNEKLFF. The chain is built from TRBV24-1 and TRBJ1-4; the D gene is possibly TRBD1 (6 bases). V was trimmed by 2 bases and J by 0 bases, leaving 6 bases between them. Germline CDR1 is KGHDR and CDR2 is SFDVKD. The CDR3 consists of 15 residues.

The chain couples TRBV28 to TRBJ2-7; 9 bases map to TRBD1. J lost 6 bases, V lost 6 bases, and 12 bases had no gene match. The length of the CDR3 is 15 residues. Germline CDR1 MDHEN, CDR2 SYDVKM. The CDR3, as DNA: TGTGCCAGCAGCTCTCCTCCGGGACAGGGACGCGAGCAGTACTTC. It yields the protein CASSSPPGQGREQYF. Combining the CDR3 with reference TRBV28 and TRBJ2-7 gives the whole variable domain DVKVTQSSRYLVKRTGEKVFLECVQDMDHENMFWYRQDPGLGLRLIYFSYDVKMKEKGDIPEGYSVSREKKERFSLILESASTNQTSMYLCASSSPPGQGREQYFGPGTRLTVT.

The chain couples TRBV5-8 to TRBJ1-4; 10 bases line up with TRBD1. Germline-derived CDR1 and CDR2 are SGHTS and YDEGEE. After removal of 1 base from V and 17 bases from J, the junction contained 17 bases not matched to a gene. The length of the CDR3 is 16 residues. CDR3 protein: CASSLSGQGLSSTSFF. The CDR3 nucleotides are TGTGCCAGCAGCTTGTCGGGACAGGGGTTGTCGAGTACAAGTTTTTTT.

The chain couples TRBV5-1 to TRBJ2-2; D is uncertain. The V gene's germline CDR1 is SGHRS and CDR2 YFSETQ. CDR3 length: 13 amino acids. The V end was cut by 4 bases, the J end by 6 bases, with 10 bases between. The CDR3 region has the DNA TGCGCCAGCAGCCTGGACGAGTCCGGGGAGCTGTTTTTT. This encodes CASSLDESGELFF.

The chain carries TRBV27 and TRBJ2-1; TRBD1 matches 8 bases. This CDR3 has 12 amino acids. Looked up from germline, CDR1 is MNHEY and CDR2 is SMNVEV (reference sequence). V dropped 8 bases and J dropped 5; count of bases not matched to a gene: 2. The DNA of the CDR3 is TGTGCCAGCCGGACAGGGAACAATGAGCAGTTCTTC. Its protein product is CASRTGNNEQFF.

The table lists this clone with a few counts. This chain joins TRBV5-1 and TRBJ2-3, with D possibly matching TRBD2 (6 bases). Germline V gene data show CDR1 as SGHRS and CDR2 as YFSETQ. The ends were cut back, 2 bases at V and 3 bases at J, with 16 bases in the middle. The CDR3 has 16 residues. The CDR3 loop reads CASSFASGSGTDTQYF. The CDR3 bases are TGCGCCAGCAGCTTCGCCTCAGGGAGCGGGACAGATACGCAGTATTTT. The variable domain in full, completed from reference TRBV5-1 and TRBJ2-3, reads KAGVTQTPRYLIKTRGQQVTLSCSPISGHRSVSWYQQTPGQGLQFLFEYFSETQRNKGNFPGRFSGRQFSNSRSEMNVSTLELGDSALYLCASSFASGSGTDTQYFGPGTRLTVL.

The chain employs TRBV7-9 and TRBJ1-5, with D maybe TRBD1 (5 bases). The V and J ends lost 3 bases and 3 bases respectively, with 9 bases between them. Germline assignment: CDR1 SEHNR and CDR2 FQNEAQ (reference sequence). The CDR3 covers 14 residues. CDR3 sequence (DNA): TGTGCCAGCAGCTTTTCAGGGCCCAATCAGCCCCAGCATTTT. Encoded protein: CASSFSGPNQPQHF.

The sample holds a few counts of this clone. The sample holds other DNA sequences that translate to the same CDR3. The chain combines TRBV19 with TRBJ2-3, with TRBD1 matching over 7 bases. Germline CDR1 reads LNHDA; CDR2 reads SQIVND (reference sequence). With 6 bases clipped from V and 2 bases from J, the junction kept 5 bases outside the gene matches. This CDR3 region has 14 residues. CDR3 in DNA: TGTGCCAGTAGACCAACAGGGGCCACAGATACGCAGTATTTT. The encoded protein is CASRPTGATDTQYF.

This chain connects TRBV3-1 (or the pseudogene TRBV3-2) to TRBJ2-2; TRBD2 matches 7 bases. The germline CDR1 and CDR2 sequences are LGHDT and YNNKEL (reference sequence). V lost 4 bases, J lost 8 bases, and 7 bases stayed unmatched. The CDR3 spans 14 residues. The CDR3 DNA follows: TGTGCCAGCAGCCGGCTAGCGGCGGGGGGGGAGCTGTTTTTT. The encoded protein is CASSRLAAGGELFF.

The chain employs TRBV3-1 (or the pseudogene TRBV3-2) and TRBJ2-5; 7 bases are a match to TRBD1. Germline CDR1 is LGHDT and CDR2 is YNNKEL (reference sequence). V dropped 8 bases and J dropped 4; count of bases not matched to a gene: 7. CDR3 length: 13 residues. The CDR3 protein is CASRSTGTETQYF. The DNA for the CDR3 is TGTGCCAGCCGATCGACAGGGACAGAGACCCAGTACTTC.

The chain is built from TRBV6-1 and TRBJ1-1, with 11 nucleotides matching TRBD1. The CDR3 has 14 residues. V shed 2 bases, J shed 10 bases, and the junction held 6 bases outside the gene matches. The germline V gene encodes CDR1 MNHNS and CDR2 SASEGT. CDR3 sequence reads: CASSEIGQGAGAFF. In DNA, the CDR3 is TGTGCCAGCAGTGAAATAGGACAGGGGGCCGGAGCTTTCTTT.

The V and J genes are TRBV7-2 and TRBJ1-6; a possible D gene is TRBD1 (6 bases). Trimming took off 4 bases at V and 5 bases at J, with 9 bases between the two ends. Per the germline V gene, CDR1 is SGHTA and CDR2 is FQGNSA. This CDR3 has 14 amino acids. Here the CDR3 DNA reads TGTGCCAGCAGCTCGGACAGTAATAATTCACCCCTCCACTTT. Translating gives CASSSDSNNSPLHF.

The chain carries TRBV19 and TRBJ1-4; D unclear. Trimming took 2 bases from V and 8 from J, leaving 9 bases between them. Germline V lookup: CDR1 LNHDA, CDR2 SQIVND (reference sequence). The CDR3 covers 13 residues. The CDR3 bases are TGTGCCAGTAGTATACAGACTTCCGAAAAACTGTTTTTT. Translating it yields CASSIQTSEKLFF.

A few counts support this clone. This rearrangement joins TRBV2 to TRBJ1-4; TRBD1 is a possible D gene (5 bases). This CDR3 has 15 amino acids. The V and J ends lost 1 base and 10 bases respectively, with 16 bases between them. Germline lookup yields CDR1 SNHLY and CDR2 FYNNEI. The CDR3: CASSEGLVDGGKLFF. In nucleotides, the CDR3 is TGTGCCAGCAGTGAAGGATTGGTGGACGGGGGAAAACTGTTTTTT. Based on the CDR3 plus reference TRBV2 and TRBJ1-4, the full variable domain is EPEVTQTPSHQVTQMGQEVILRCVPISNHLYFYWYRQILGQKVEFLVSFYNNEISEKSEIFDDQFSVERPDGSNFTLKIRSTKLEDSAMYFCASSEGLVDGGKLFFGSGTQLSVL.

The chain has TRBV5-1 and TRBJ2-3; the match to TRBD2 covers 8 bases. J gave up 4 bases and V 4 bases, and 5 bases lay outside the gene matches. Germline V gene sequence: CDR1 SGHRS, CDR2 YFSETQ. The CDR3 runs 14 residues. For the CDR3, the DNA is TGCGCCAGCAGCCTAGGACTAGCAGCAGATACGCAGTATTTT. This gives the protein CASSLGLAADTQYF.

The chain combines TRBV5-5 with TRBJ1-2; D might be TRBD1 (5 bases). The V gene's germline CDR1 is SGHKS and CDR2 YYEKEE (reference sequence). Between the trimmed V and J ends, which lost 2 bases and 14 bases, there was a span of 19 bases. The CDR3 totals 13 residues. CDR3 sequence (DNA): TGTGCCAGCAGCTTAACTCTTGGCAGGGCGATTACCTTC. This gives the protein CASSLTLGRAITF. Full variable domain (missing parts from reference TRBV5-5 and TRBJ1-2): DAGVTQSPTHLIKTRGQQVTLRCSPISGHKSVSWYQQVLGQGPQFIFQYYEKEERGRGNFPDRFSARQFPNYSSELNVNALLLGDSALYLCASSLTLGRAITFGSGTRLTVV.

The CDR3 bases are TGTGCCAGCAGCCTTGGACAGGGCTATGGCTACACCTTC. It specifies CASSLGQGYGYTF. This chain links TRBV14 with TRBJ1-2; 8 bases match TRBD1. The CDR3 is 13 residues long. Looked up from germline, CDR1 is SGHDN and CDR2 is FVKESK. The V and J ends lost 4 bases and 4 bases, in that order; junction bases with no gene match: 2.

The sample holds one count of this clone. V and J are TRBV20-1 and TRBJ2-5; TRBD2 agrees at 7 bases. V lost 7 bases and J lost 5; bases outside the gene matches: 1. Germline V lookup: CDR1 DFQATT, CDR2 SNEGSKA (reference sequence). CDR3 length equals 10 residues. The CDR3 region has the DNA TGCAGTGGGCGGGGGGAGACCCAGTACTTC. This gives the protein CSGRGETQYF.

V is TRBV19 and J is TRBJ1-5; 7 nucleotides line up with TRBD1. Trimming removed 4 bases from V and 4 bases from J; junction bases left unmatched: 13. Germline lookup yields CDR1 LNHDA and CDR2 SQIVND (reference sequence). The CDR3 is made up of 17 amino acids. CDR3 DNA sequence: TGTGCCAGTAGTACCGTGGACAGGTTTACATCTAATCAGCCCCAGCATTTT. Amino acids: CASSTVDRFTSNQPQHF.

J is TRBJ2-1 and V is TRBV15; D gene ambiguous. V was shortened by 8 bases and J by 6 bases, with 14 bases between the two germline ends. The CDR3 is made up of 13 amino acids. The V gene's germline CDR1 is LNHNV and CDR2 YYDKDF (reference sequence). CDR3 protein: CATSLEGRNEQFF. In DNA form, the CDR3 reads TGTGCCACCTCGCTAGAAGGCCGCAATGAGCAGTTCTTC.

V and J are TRBV30 and TRBJ2-5, with D possibly TRBD2 on 6 matching bases. The germline V gene encodes CDR1 GTSNPN and CDR2 SVGIG (reference sequence). This CDR3 has 17 residues. The V gene lost 3 bases and the J gene lost 7 bases, with 27 bases spanning the gap. The CDR3 DNA follows: TGTGCCTGGAGCGCAAATTTCCTCACCGGGGGAGCGAGGACCCAGTACTTC. Translation: CAWSANFLTGGARTQYF. The full variable domain, with the rest looked up from reference TRBV30 and TRBJ2-5, is SQTIHQWPATLVQPVGSPLSLECTVEGTSNPNLYWYRQAAGRGLQLLFYSVGIGQISSEVPQNLSASRPQDRQFILSSKKLLLSDSGFYLCAWSANFLTGGARTQYFGPGTRLLVL.

Points on this clone: Other DNA sequences within the sample encode an identical CDR3. The CDR3 DNA sequence: TGTGCCAGCAGTTTACGAGGCTCTGGGGCCAACGTCCTGACTTTC. This translates into CASSLRGSGANVLTF. This chain joins TRBV27 and TRBJ2-6; D not certain. V lost 2 bases and J 0 bases, leaving 5 bases between the germline ends. Looked up from germline, CDR1 is MNHEY and CDR2 is SMNVEV (reference sequence). The CDR3 loop spans 15 amino acids. The variable domain in full, completed from reference TRBV27 and TRBJ2-6, reads EAQVTQNPRYLITVTGKKLTVTCSQNMNHEYMSWYRQDPGLGLRQIYYSMNVEVTDKGDVPEGYKVSRKEKRNFPLILESPSPNQTSLYFCASSLRGSGANVLTFGAGSRLTVL.

The chain has TRBV30 and TRBJ2-4, with TRBD2 matching 12 bases. CDR3 length: 20 residues. V shed 0 bases and J 0 bases; nucleotides not matched to a gene: 12. CDR1 and CDR2 (germline): GTSNPN, SVGIG (reference sequence). The CDR3 protein is CAWSVQASGRAPLAKNIQYF. The CDR3 DNA sequence: TGTGCCTGGAGTGTACAGGCTAGCGGGAGGGCACCTTTAGCCAAAAACATTCAGTACTTC.